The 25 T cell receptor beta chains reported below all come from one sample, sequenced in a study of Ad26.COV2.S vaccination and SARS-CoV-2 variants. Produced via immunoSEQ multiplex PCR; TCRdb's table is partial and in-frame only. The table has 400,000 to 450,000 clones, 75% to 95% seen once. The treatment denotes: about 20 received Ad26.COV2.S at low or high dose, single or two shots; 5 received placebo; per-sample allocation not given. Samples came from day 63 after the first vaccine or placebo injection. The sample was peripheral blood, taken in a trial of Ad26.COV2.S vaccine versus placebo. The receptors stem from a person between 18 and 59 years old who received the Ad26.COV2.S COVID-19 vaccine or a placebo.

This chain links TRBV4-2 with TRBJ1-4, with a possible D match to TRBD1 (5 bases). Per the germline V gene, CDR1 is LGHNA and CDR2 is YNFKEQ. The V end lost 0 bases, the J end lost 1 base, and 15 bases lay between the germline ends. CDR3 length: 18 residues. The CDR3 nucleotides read TGTGCCAGCAGCCAAGATTTTCAAGGGGTGAGAACTAATGAAAAACTGTTTTTT. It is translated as CASSQDFQGVRTNEKLFF.

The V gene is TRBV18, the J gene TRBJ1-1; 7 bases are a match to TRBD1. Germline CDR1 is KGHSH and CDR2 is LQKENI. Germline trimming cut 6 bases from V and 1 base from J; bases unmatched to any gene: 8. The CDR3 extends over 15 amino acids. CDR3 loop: CASSHRQGPNTEAFF. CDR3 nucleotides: TGTGCCAGCTCGCATCGACAGGGACCGAACACTGAAGCTTTCTTT.

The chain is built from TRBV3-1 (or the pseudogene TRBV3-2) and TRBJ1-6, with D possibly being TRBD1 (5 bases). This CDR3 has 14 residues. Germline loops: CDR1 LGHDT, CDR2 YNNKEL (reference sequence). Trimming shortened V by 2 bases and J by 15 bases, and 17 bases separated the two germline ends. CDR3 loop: CASSQHSGGSNLHF. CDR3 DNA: TGTGCCAGCAGCCAACACTCGGGGGGGTCCAACCTCCACTTT.

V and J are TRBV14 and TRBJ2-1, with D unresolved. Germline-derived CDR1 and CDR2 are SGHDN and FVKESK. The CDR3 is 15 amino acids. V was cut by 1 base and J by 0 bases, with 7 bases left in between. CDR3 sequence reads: CASSQAVSSYNEQFF. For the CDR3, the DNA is TGTGCCAGCAGCCAAGCCGTGAGCTCCTACAATGAGCAGTTCTTC.

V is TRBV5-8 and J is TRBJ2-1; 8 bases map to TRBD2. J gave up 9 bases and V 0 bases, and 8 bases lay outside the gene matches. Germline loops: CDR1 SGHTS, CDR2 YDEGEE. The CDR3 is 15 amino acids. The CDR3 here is CASSLVRSGSTEQFF. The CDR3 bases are TGTGCCAGCAGCTTGGTACGCAGCGGGAGTACTGAGCAGTTCTTC.

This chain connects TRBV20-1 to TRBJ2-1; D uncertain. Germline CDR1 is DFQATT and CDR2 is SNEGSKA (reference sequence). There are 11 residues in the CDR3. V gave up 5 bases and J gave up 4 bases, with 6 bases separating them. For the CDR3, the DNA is TGCAGTGCTGGGATGTACAATGAGCAGTTCTTC. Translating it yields CSAGMYNEQFF.

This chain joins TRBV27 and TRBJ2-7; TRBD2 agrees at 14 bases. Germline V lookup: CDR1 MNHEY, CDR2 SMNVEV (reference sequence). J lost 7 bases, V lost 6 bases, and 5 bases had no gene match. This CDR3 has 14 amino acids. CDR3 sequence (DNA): TGTGCCAGCAGGCCGGGACTAGCGGGAGTTGAGCAGTACTTC. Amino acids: CASRPGLAGVEQYF.

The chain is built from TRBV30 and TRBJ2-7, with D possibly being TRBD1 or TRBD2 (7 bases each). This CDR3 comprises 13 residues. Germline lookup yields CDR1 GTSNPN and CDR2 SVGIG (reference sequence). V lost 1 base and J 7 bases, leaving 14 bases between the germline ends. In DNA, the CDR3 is TGTGCCTGGAGTGGCCAGGGGGGGAGGGAGCAGTACTTC. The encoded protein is CAWSGQGGREQYF. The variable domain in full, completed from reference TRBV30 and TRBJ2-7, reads SQTIHQWPATLVQPVGSPLSLECTVEGTSNPNLYWYRQAAGRGLQLLFYSVGIGQISSEVPQNLSASRPQDRQFILSSKKLLLSDSGFYLCAWSGQGGREQYFGPGTRLTVT.

The CDR3 reads CASSLPRRSGSLSYEQYF. The CDR3 nucleotides read TGCGCCAGCAGCTTGCCGAGGCGCAGCGGGAGTTTATCCTACGAGCAGTACTTC. The rearrangement links TRBV5-1 to TRBJ2-7; 8 bases map to TRBD2. V dropped 1 base and J dropped 1; count of bases not matched to a gene: 13. CDR1 and CDR2 (germline): SGHRS, YFSETQ. The CDR3 extends over 18 amino acids.

The CDR3 DNA follows: TGTGCCAGCAGCTTCCAGGGGGCCGACCTGGGAGGGGCCAACGTCCTGACTTTC. It encodes CASSFQGADLGGANVLTF. The V gene is TRBV7-8, the J gene TRBJ2-6; TRBD1 aligns across 8 bases. Per germline, CDR1 SGHVS and CDR2 FQNEAQ. The J segment lost 4 bases and the V segment lost 3 bases, leaving 11 bases of the junction unmatched. CDR3 length equals 18 residues.

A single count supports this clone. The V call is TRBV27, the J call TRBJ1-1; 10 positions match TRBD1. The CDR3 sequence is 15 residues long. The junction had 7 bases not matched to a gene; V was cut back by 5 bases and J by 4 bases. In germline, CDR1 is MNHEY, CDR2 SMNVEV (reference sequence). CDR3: CASSPRQGAATEAFF. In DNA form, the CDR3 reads TGTGCCAGCAGTCCACGACAGGGGGCGGCCACTGAAGCTTTCTTT.

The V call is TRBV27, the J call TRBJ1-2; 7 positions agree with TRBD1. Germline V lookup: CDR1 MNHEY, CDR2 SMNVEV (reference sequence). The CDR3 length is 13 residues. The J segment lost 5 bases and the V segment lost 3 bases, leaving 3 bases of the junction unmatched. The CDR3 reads CASSFPGGYGYTF. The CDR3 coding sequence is TGTGCCAGCAGTTTTCCAGGGGGTTATGGCTACACCTTC.

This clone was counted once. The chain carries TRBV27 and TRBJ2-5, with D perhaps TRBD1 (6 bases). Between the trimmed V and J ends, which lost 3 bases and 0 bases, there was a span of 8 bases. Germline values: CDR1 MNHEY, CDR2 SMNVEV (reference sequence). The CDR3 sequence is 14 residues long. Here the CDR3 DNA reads TGTGCCAGCAGTTTCAGGGGCGACCAAGAGACCCAGTACTTC. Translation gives CASSFRGDQETQYF.

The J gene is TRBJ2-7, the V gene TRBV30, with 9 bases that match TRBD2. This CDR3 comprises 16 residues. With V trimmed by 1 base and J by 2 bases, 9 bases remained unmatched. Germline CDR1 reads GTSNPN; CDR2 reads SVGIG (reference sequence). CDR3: CAWSGPPSGATYEQYF. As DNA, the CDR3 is TGTGCCTGGAGTGGACCCCCTAGCGGGGCGACCTACGAGCAGTACTTC.

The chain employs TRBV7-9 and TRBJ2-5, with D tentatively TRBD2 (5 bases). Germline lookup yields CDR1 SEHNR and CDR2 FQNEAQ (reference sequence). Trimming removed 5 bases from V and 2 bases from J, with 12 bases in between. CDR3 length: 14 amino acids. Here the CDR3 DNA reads TGTGCCAGCAGCGTTCGAACGGGACAAGAGACCCAGTACTTC. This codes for CASSVRTGQETQYF.

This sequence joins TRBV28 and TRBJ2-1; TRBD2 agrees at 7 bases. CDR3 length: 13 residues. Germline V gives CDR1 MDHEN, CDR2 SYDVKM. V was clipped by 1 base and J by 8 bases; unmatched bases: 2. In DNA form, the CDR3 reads TGTGCCAGCAGTTTATCCGGGAGGTATGAGCAGTTCTTC. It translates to CASSLSGRYEQFF.

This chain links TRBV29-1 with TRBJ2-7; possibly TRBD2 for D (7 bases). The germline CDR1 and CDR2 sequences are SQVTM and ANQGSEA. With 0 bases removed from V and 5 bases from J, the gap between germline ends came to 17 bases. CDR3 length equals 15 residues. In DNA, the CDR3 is TGCAGCGTTGAAGATATAGGGCGGGGGCCCCACGAGCAGTACTTC. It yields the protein CSVEDIGRGPHEQYF.

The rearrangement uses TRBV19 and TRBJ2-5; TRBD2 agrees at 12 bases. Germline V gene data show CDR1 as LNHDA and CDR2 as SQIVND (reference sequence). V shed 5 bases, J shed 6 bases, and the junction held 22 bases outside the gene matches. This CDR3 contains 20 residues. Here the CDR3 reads CASSSSWVVGTSGLHKTQYF. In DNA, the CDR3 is TGTGCCAGTAGTTCATCGTGGGTGGTCGGGACTAGCGGGCTCCATAAGACCCAGTACTTC. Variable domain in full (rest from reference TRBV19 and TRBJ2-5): DGGITQSPKYLFRKEGQNVTLSCEQNLNHDAMYWYRQDPGQGLRLIYYSQIVNDFQKGDIAEGYSVSREKKESFPLTVTSAQKNPTAFYLCASSSSWVVGTSGLHKTQYFGPGTRLLVL.

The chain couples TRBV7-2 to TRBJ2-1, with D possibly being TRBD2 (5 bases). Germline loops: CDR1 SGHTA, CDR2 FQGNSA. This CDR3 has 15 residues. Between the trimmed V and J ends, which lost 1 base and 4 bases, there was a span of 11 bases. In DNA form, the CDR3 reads TGTGCCAGCAGCTTAGTGGGAGATCGATACAATGAGCAGTTCTTC. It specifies CASSLVGDRYNEQFF.

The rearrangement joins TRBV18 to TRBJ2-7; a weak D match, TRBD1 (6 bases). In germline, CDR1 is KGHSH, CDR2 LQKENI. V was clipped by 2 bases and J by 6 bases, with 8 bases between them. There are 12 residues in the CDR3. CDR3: CASSPFRGEQYF. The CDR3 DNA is TGTGCCAGCTCACCATTCAGGGGCGAGCAGTACTTC.

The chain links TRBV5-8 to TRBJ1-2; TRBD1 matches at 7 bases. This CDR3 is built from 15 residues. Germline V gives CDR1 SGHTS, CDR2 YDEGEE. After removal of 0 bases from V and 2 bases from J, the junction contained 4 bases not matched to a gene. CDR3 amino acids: CASSLEGTVNYGYTF. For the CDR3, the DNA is TGTGCCAGCAGCTTGGAAGGGACAGTGAACTATGGCTACACCTTC.

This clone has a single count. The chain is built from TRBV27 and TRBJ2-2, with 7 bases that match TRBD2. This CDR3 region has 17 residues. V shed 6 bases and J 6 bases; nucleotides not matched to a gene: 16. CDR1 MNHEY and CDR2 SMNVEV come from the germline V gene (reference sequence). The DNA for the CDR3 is TGTGCCAGCAGCTATGCTGGTGGTAGCGGGCCACCCGGGGAGCTGTTTTTT. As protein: CASSYAGGSGPPGELFF.

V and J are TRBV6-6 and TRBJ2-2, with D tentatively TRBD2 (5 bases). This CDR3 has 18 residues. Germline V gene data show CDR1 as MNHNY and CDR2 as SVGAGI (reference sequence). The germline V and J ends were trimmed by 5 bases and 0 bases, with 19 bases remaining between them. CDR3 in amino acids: CASSRLPGNPPNTGELFF. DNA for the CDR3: TGTGCCAGCAGTCGACTACCCGGCAACCCCCCGAACACCGGGGAGCTGTTTTTT.

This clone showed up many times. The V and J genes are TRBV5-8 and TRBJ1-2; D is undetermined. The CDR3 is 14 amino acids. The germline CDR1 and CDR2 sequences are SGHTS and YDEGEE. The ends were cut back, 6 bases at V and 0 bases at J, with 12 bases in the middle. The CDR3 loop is CASTFKLANYGYTF. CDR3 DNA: TGTGCCAGCACATTCAAGTTAGCTAACTATGGCTACACCTTC.

The CDR3 nucleotides are TGTGCCAGCACTGGGTCGGATGCGGACGAGCAGTACTTC. This codes for CASTGSDADEQYF. V usage is TRBV7-9 and J usage is TRBJ2-7; D is unclear. CDR3 length equals 13 residues. The germline V gene encodes CDR1 SEHNR and CDR2 FQNEAQ (reference sequence). V gave up 7 bases and J gave up 5 bases, with 15 bases separating them.